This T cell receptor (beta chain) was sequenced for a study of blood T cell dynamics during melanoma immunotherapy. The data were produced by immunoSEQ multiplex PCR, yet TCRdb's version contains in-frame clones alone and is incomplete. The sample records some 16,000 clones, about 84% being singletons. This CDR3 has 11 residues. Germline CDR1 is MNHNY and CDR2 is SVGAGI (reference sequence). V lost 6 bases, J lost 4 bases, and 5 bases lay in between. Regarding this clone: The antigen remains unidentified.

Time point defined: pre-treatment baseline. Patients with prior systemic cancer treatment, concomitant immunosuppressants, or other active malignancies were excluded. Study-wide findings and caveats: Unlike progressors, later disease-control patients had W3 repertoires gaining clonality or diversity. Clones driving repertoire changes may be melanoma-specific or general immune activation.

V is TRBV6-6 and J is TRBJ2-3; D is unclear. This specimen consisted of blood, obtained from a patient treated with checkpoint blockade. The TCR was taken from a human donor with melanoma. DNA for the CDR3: TGTGCCAGCAGACGTGCAGATACGCAGTATTTT. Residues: CASRRADTQYF.